A single sample gave rise to the 17 T cell receptor beta chains below, sequenced in a study of vaccination effects on CD4 cells after COVID-19. Data came from immunoSEQ multiplex PCR; TCRdb stores just in-frame clones and leaves some out. The table records 45,000 to 50,000 clones, about 78% of them present only once. Following a roughly 9-day culture, CD4+ T cells were purified. These receptors' targets are unknown. The specimen was CD4+ T cells from PBMCs cultured without peptide, collected before COVID-19 vaccination. The receptors here all came from a human donor who had a prior SARS-CoV-2 infection.

V is TRBV5-6 and J is TRBJ2-1; no definite D call. The CDR3 length is 13 residues. Trimming took off 0 bases at V and 3 bases at J, with 4 bases between the two ends. Germline loops: CDR1 SGHDT, CDR2 YYEEEE. The CDR3 DNA reads TGTGCCAGCAGCTTGGACTACTACAATGAGCAGTTCTTC. This sequence encodes CASSLDYYNEQFF.

Details on this clone: One junction end does not reproduce the germline sequence, and a read error may be involved. The chain has TRBV5-1 and TRBJ2-1; D call uncertain. CDR3 length: 13 amino acids. In germline, CDR1 is SGHRS, CDR2 YFSETQ. In nucleotides, the CDR3 is TGCGCCACCAGCCCGGGCTCCGCCCAAGGGCAGTTCTTC. It yields the protein CATSPGSAQGQFF. Looking up the rest from reference TRBV5-1 and TRBJ2-1 gives the full variable domain: KAGVTQTPRYLIKTRGQQVTLSCSPISGHRSVSWYQQTPGQGLQFLFEYFSETQRNKGNFPGRFSGRQFSNSRSEMNVSTLELGDSALYLCATSPGSAQGQFFGPGTRLTVL.

Here the CDR3 DNA reads TGTGCCAGCAGCTTGGAGGGTACACACTTCACCCCGGAAAAACTGTTTTTT. Encoded protein: CASSLEGTHFTPEKLFF. The V gene is TRBV5-5, the J gene TRBJ1-4; unclear D gene. CDR1 and CDR2 from the germline V gene are SGHKS and YYEKEE (reference sequence). Trimming removed 0 bases at V and 8 bases at J, with 20 bases between. CDR3 size: 17 residues.

This chain uses TRBV9 with TRBJ2-5; D tentatively reads TRBD1 or TRBD2 (5 bases each). V was shortened by 2 bases and J by 2 bases, with 10 bases between the two germline ends. Germline CDR1 SGDLS, CDR2 YYNGEE. The CDR3 sequence is 14 residues long. The CDR3 DNA follows: TGTGCCAGCAGCGTTGGGACCATTCAAGAGACCCAGTACTTC. Translated: CASSVGTIQETQYF. The full variable domain, rest sourced from reference TRBV9 and TRBJ2-5, is DSGVTQTPKHLITATGQRVTLRCSPRSGDLSVYWYQQSLDQGLQFLIQYYNGEERAKGNILERFSAQQFPDLHSELNLSSLELGDSALYFCASSVGTIQETQYFGPGTRLLVL.

J is TRBJ1-1 and V is TRBV5-1, with unresolved D. Deletions cut 0 bases from V and 1 base from J, with 10 bases between. This CDR3 has 15 residues. CDR1 and CDR2 (germline): SGHRS, YFSETQ. The CDR3 here is CASSLAGAGNTEAFF. DNA of the CDR3: TGCGCCAGCAGCTTGGCAGGAGCAGGGAACACTGAAGCTTTCTTT.

This CDR3 reads CASSQEPATPGELFF. Here the CDR3 DNA reads TGTGCCAGCAGCCAAGAGCCGGCCACTCCCGGGGAGCTGTTTTTT. The chain links TRBV4-2 to TRBJ2-2, with D unresolved. The CDR3 runs to 15 residues. The germline CDR1 and CDR2 sequences are LGHNA and YNFKEQ. The V gene lost 0 bases and the J gene lost 6 bases, with 11 bases spanning the gap.

This chain joins TRBV4-2 and TRBJ1-4; 7 bases fit TRBD1. Germline CDR1 reads LGHNA; CDR2 reads YNFKEQ. The V and J ends lost 2 bases and 4 bases, in that order; junction bases with no gene match: 10. The CDR3 is 17 amino acids. The CDR3 loop is CASSQLSGGQSNEKLFF. The CDR3 coding sequence is TGTGCCAGCAGCCAATTGAGTGGGGGACAGAGTAATGAAAAACTGTTTTTT.

V gene TRBV5-1 combines with J gene TRBJ2-7; D may be TRBD1 (6 bases). The CDR3 length is 15 residues. Germline CDR1 and CDR2: SGHRS and YFSETQ. The V and J ends lost 1 base and 1 base respectively, with 12 bases between them. The CDR3 DNA reads TGCGCCAGCAGCTTGTGGTTAACAGGGTCCTACGAGCAGTACTTC. Translated, it gives CASSLWLTGSYEQYF. Together with reference TRBV5-1 and TRBJ2-7, the CDR3 gives the full variable domain: KAGVTQTPRYLIKTRGQQVTLSCSPISGHRSVSWYQQTPGQGLQFLFEYFSETQRNKGNFPGRFSGRQFSNSRSEMNVSTLELGDSALYLCASSLWLTGSYEQYFGPGTRLTVT.

DNA for the CDR3: TGTGCCAGCAGGCGACAGGGATCCGACCAGCCCCAGCATTTT. Encoded protein: CASRRQGSDQPQHF. The chain has TRBV6-5 and TRBJ1-5, with 7 bases aligning to TRBD1. J gave up 7 bases and V 6 bases, and 9 bases lay outside the gene matches. The CDR3 consists of 14 residues. The germline V gene has CDR1 MNHEY and CDR2 SVGAGI.

The chain uses TRBV7-3 and TRBJ2-5; D is unresolved. V lost 5 bases and J 0 bases, leaving 16 bases between the germline ends. CDR3 size: 16 residues. Looked up from germline, CDR1 is SGHTA and CDR2 is FQGTGA. This CDR3 reads CASSLSAPSYQETQYF. CDR3 DNA sequence: TGTGCCAGCAGCCTTTCAGCCCCTTCGTACCAAGAGACCCAGTACTTC. Full variable domain (rest looked up from reference TRBV7-3 and TRBJ2-5): GAGVSQTPSNKVTEKGKYVELRCDPISGHTALYWYRQSLGQGPEFLIYFQGTGAADDSGLPNDRFFAVRPEGSVSTLKIQRTERGDSAVYLCASSLSAPSYQETQYFGPGTRLLVL.

This clone was seen only once. This chain joins TRBV7-9 and TRBJ2-5; D is unclear. There are 14 residues in the CDR3. CDR1 is SEHNR, CDR2 FQNEAQ, per germline (reference sequence). V was pared by 5 bases and J by 6 bases, with 16 bases between. As DNA, the CDR3 is TGTGCCAGCAGCCTGGAATTTGAGTCTAAGACCCAGTACTTC. Residues: CASSLEFESKTQYF.

The chain carries TRBV10-3 and TRBJ2-7; 7 nucleotides line up with TRBD2. Germline CDR1 is ENHRY and CDR2 is SYGVKD. The CDR3 contains 13 residues. The junction had 6 bases not matched to a gene; V was cut back by 0 bases and J by 10 bases. CDR3 bases: TGTGCCATCAGTGAGTCCGGCGGGGGTAAACAGTACTTC. Translated, it gives CAISESGGGKQYF.

The rearrangement uses TRBV20-1 and TRBJ2-1; 8 nucleotides agree with TRBD2. The CDR3 is 16 amino acids. The trim removed 3 bases at V and 7 bases at J, leaving 14 bases unmatched. Germline-derived CDR1 and CDR2 are DFQATT and SNEGSKA (reference sequence). The CDR3 protein is CSASGKSGTSRNEQFF. The DNA of the CDR3 is TGCAGTGCTAGTGGAAAATCCGGGACTAGTAGGAATGAGCAGTTCTTC.

The chain couples TRBV10-3 to TRBJ1-1, with a possible D match to TRBD1 (5 bases). The CDR3 sequence is 13 residues long. The germline V gene has CDR1 ENHRY and CDR2 SYGVKD. Trimming took 2 bases from V and 6 from J, leaving 10 bases between them. CDR3 nucleotide sequence: TGTGCCATCAGTGAGGGGGCCTCAGCTGAAGCTTTCTTT. It is translated as CAISEGASAEAFF.

This clone was detected a few times. This chain links TRBV5-1 with TRBJ2-7; D is unclear. CDR1 and CDR2 (germline): SGHRS, YFSETQ. Trimming stripped 3 bases from V and 6 bases from J, with 13 bases between. The CDR3 is 13 amino acids. CDR3 sequence reads: CASSYNPGGEQYF. CDR3 DNA sequence: TGCGCCAGCAGCTACAATCCTGGCGGCGAGCAGTACTTC.

This clone was counted between two and nine times. The chain couples TRBV7-9 to TRBJ1-5; tentative D call: TRBD1 (6 bases). The CDR3 is 14 residues long. V lost 1 base to trimming and J lost 5 bases, with 9 bases between them. Germline lookup yields CDR1 SEHNR and CDR2 FQNEAQ (reference sequence). The DNA of the CDR3 is TGTGCCAGCAGCTTAGGATCAGGGGATCAGCCCCAGCATTTT. It translates to CASSLGSGDQPQHF. The variable domain in full, with the rest retrieved from reference TRBV7-9 and TRBJ1-5, is DTGVSQNPRHKITKRGQNVTFRCDPISEHNRLYWYRQTLGQGPEFLTYFQNEAQLEKSRLLSDRFSAERPKGSFSTLEIQRTEQGDSAMYLCASSLGSGDQPQHFGDGTRLSIL.

This chain connects TRBV19 to TRBJ2-7; perhaps TRBD1 as D (8 bases). The CDR3 covers 16 residues. The germline V and J ends were trimmed by 4 bases and 1 base, with 17 bases remaining between them. Germline CDR1 and CDR2: LNHDA and SQIVND (reference sequence). CDR3 sequence (DNA): TGTGCCAGTAGTAAGGACAGGGAGGGAACTTCCTACGAGCAGTACTTC. This gives the protein CASSKDREGTSYEQYF.